This T cell receptor (beta chain) was documented in a study of OX40 agonist ivuxolimab in advanced cancers. Study-level information: A history of anti-PD-1, anti-PD-L1 or anti-CTLA-4 therapy was acceptable, and approximately 40% had some.

Germline V gene sequence: CDR1 SGHRS, CDR2 YFSETQ. V lost 2 bases to trimming and J lost 4 bases; unmatched junction nucleotides: 9. This CDR3 spans 15 amino acids. Generated by immunoSEQ multiplex PCR, the TCRdb table keeps only in-frame clones and is missing some. The data hold more than 85,000 clones, with around nine tenths observed a single time. Notes on this clone: Its antigen is unidentified.

General observations from the study: No antigen was identified for the clonally expanded peripheral T cells.

V and J are TRBV5-1 and TRBJ2-7, with TRBD1 identical over 7 bases. Here the sequenced sample was CD4+ or CD8+ T cells sorted from blood, taken in a trial of the OX40 agonist ivuxolimab. The source is an adult with an advanced solid tumor such as melanoma, head and neck, liver or kidney cancer. CDR3 coding DNA: TGCGCCAGCAGCTTAATAGGGGACAGTAGGTACGAGCAGTACTTC. This gives the protein CASSLIGDSRYEQYF.